This T cell receptor (beta chain) was identified during a study of blood T cell repertoires in COVID-19. This clone was seen a single time. V shed 0 bases and J shed 3 bases, with 6 bases lying between them. Per the germline V gene, CDR1 is SGHNT and CDR2 is YENEEA. The CDR3 totals 13 residues. Sequencing used immunoSEQ multiplex PCR; TCRdb keeps in-frame clones, though not all of them. The repertoire holds over 110,000 clones, about 91% seen once, with about 28% in the top ten. The sequence was collected from a human donor in a cohort sampled during active COVID-19. Sequenced input: peripheral blood. The chain couples TRBV11-3 to TRBJ2-7; D remains ambiguous. The CDR3 reads CASSLDSFYEQYF. Written as DNA, the CDR3 is TGTGCCAGCAGCTTAGACTCTTTCTACGAGCAGTACTTC.